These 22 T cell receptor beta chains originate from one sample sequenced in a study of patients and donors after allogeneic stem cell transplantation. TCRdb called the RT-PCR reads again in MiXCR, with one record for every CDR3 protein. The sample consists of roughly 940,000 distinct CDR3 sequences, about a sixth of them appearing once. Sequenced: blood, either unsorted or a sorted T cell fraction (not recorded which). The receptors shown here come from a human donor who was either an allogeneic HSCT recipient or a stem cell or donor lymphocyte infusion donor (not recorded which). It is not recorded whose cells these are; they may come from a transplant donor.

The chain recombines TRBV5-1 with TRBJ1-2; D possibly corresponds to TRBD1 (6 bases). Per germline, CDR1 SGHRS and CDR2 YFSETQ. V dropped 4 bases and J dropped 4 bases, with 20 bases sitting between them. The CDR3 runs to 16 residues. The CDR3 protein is CASSRNRDTVSYGYTF. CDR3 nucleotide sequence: TGCGCCAGCAGCAGGAACCGGGACACTGTTTCCTATGGCTACACCTTC.

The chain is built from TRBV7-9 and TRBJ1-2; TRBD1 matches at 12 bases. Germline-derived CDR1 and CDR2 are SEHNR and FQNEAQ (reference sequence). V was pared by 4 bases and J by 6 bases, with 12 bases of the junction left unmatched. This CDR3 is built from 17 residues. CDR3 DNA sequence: TGTGCCAGCAGCTCAGACCACCGGGACAGGGGGCTAAATGGCTACACCTTC. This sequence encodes CASSSDHRDRGLNGYTF.

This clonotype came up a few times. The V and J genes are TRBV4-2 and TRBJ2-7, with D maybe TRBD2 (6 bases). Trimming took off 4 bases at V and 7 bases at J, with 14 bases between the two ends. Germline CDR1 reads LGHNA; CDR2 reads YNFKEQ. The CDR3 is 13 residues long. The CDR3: CASSPRLGGEQYF. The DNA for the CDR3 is TGTGCCAGCAGCCCCCGGCTGGGGGGAGAGCAGTACTTC.

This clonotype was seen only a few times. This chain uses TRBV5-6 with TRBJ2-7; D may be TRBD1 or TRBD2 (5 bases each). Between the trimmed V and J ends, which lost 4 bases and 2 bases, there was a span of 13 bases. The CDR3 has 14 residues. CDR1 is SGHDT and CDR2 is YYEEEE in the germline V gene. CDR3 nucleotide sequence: TGTGCCAGCAGCACGGGGACGGAACCCTACGAGCAGTACTTC. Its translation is CASSTGTEPYEQYF.

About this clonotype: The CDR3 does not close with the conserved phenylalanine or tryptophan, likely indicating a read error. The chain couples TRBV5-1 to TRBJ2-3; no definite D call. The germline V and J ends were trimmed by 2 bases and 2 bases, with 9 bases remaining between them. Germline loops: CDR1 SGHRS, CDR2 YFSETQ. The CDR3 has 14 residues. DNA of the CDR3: TGCGCCAGCAGCTTCGACCCAACCACAGATACGCAGTATATT. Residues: CASSFDPTTDTQYI.

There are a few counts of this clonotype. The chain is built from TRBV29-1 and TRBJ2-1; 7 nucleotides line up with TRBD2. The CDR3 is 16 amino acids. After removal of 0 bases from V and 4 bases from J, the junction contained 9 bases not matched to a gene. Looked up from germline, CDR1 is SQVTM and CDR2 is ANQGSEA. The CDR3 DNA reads TGCAGCGTTGAAGATCAGGGCGGGAGCAGTTACAATGAGCAGTTCTTC. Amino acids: CSVEDQGGSSYNEQFF.

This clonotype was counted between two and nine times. The CDR3 region is CASSPTLAGGPSNEQFF. The DNA for the CDR3 is TGTGCCAGCAGTCCAACTCTAGCGGGAGGGCCTAGCAATGAGCAGTTCTTC. The chain employs TRBV27 and TRBJ2-1; 12 nucleotides agree with TRBD2. Germline CDR1 is MNHEY and CDR2 is SMNVEV (reference sequence). CDR3 length equals 17 residues. V was pared by 5 bases and J by 6 bases, with 11 bases of the junction left unmatched.

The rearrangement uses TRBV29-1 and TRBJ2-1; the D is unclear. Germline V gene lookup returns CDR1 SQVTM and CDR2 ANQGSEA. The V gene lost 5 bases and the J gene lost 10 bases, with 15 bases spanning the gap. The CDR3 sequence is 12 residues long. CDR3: CSVSLTAGEQFF. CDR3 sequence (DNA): TGCAGCGTTTCACTAACGGCTGGAGAGCAGTTCTTC.

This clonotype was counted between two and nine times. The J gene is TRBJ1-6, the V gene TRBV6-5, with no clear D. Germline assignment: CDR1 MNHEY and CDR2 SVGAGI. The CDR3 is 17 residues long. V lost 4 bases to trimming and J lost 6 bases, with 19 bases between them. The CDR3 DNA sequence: TGTGCCAGCAGTTCCATATCCGCCGGGCCTCTTAATTCACCCCTCCACTTT. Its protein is CASSSISAGPLNSPLHF.

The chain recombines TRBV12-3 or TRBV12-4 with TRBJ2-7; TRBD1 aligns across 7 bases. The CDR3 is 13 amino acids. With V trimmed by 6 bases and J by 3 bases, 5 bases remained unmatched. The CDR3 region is CASRPTGVYEQYF. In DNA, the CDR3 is TGTGCCAGCAGACCCACAGGGGTCTACGAGCAGTACTTC.

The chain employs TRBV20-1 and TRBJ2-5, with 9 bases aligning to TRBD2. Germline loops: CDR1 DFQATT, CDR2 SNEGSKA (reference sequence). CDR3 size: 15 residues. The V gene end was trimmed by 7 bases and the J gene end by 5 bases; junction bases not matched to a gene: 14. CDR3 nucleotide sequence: TGCAGTGGGACAAGTCTTAGCGGGAGAAGCGAGACCCAGTACTTC. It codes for CSGTSLSGRSETQYF.

CDR3 nucleotide sequence: TGTGCCACCAGCTCGGACCGTAAGGGAGAGACCCAGTACTTC. This codes for CATSSDRKGETQYF. The J gene is TRBJ2-5, the V gene TRBV15; D unclear. The CDR3 is 14 residues long. V lost 5 bases and J 4 bases, leaving 14 bases between the germline ends. Germline CDR1 is LNHNV and CDR2 is YYDKDF (reference sequence).

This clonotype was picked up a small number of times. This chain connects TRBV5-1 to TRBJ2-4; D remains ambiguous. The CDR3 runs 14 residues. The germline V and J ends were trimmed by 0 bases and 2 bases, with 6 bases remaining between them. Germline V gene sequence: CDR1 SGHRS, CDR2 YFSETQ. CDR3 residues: CASSLEDPKNIQYF. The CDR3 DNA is TGCGCCAGCAGCTTGGAGGACCCCAAAAACATTCAGTACTTC.

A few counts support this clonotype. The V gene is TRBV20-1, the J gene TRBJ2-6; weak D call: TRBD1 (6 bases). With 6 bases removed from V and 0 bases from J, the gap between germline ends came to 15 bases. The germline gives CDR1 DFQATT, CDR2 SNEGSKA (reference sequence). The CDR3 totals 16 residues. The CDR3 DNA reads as TGCAGTGCGGTACAGCTAGGGGGCTCTGGGGCCAACGTCCTGACTTTC. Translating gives CSAVQLGGSGANVLTF.

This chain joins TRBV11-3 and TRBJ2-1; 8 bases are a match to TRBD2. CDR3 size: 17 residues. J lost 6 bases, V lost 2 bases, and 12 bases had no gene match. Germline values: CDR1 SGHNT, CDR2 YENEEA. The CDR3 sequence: CASSLLGSGSIGNEQFF. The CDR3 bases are TGTGCCAGCAGCTTATTGGGAAGCGGGAGTATCGGCAATGAGCAGTTCTTC.

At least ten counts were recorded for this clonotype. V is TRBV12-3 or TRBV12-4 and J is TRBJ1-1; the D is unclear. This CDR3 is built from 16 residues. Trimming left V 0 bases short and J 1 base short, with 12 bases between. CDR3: CASSLALFGENTEAFF. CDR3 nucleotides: TGTGCCAGCAGTTTAGCGCTTTTCGGGGAGAACACTGAAGCTTTCTTT.

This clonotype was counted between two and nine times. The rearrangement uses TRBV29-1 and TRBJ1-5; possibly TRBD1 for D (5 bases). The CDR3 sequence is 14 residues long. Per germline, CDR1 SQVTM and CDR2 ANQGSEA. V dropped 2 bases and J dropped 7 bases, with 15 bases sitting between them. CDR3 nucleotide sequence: TGCAGCGTTGAAAATAGTCAGGGAGGACAGCCCCAGCATTTT. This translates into CSVENSQGGQPQHF.

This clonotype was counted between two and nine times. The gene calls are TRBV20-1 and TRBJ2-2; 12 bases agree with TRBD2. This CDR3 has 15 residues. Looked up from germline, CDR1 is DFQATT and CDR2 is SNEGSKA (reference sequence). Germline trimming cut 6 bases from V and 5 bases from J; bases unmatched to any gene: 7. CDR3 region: CSAPLAGGLTGELFF. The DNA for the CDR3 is TGCAGTGCACCCCTAGCGGGGGGGCTAACCGGGGAGCTGTTTTTT.

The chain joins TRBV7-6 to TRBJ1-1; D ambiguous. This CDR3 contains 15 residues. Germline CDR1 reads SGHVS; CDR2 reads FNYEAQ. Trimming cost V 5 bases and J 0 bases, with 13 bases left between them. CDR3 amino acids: CASSQGPGLNTEAFF. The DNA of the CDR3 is TGTGCCAGCAGCCAAGGGCCCGGGCTGAACACTGAAGCTTTCTTT.

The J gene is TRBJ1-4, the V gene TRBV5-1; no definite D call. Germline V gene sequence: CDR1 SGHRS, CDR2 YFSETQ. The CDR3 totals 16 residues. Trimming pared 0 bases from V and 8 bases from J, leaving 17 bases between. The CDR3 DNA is TGCGCCAGCAGCTTGGAGAAGGCCCCCGAGGACGAAAAACTGTTTTTT. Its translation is CASSLEKAPEDEKLFF.

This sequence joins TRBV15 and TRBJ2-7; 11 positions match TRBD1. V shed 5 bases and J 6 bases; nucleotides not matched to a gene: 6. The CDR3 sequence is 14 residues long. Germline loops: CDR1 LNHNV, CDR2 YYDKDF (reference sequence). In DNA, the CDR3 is TGTGCCACCAGCGTAGGACAGGGGGCTGGCGAGCAGTACTTC. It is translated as CATSVGQGAGEQYF.

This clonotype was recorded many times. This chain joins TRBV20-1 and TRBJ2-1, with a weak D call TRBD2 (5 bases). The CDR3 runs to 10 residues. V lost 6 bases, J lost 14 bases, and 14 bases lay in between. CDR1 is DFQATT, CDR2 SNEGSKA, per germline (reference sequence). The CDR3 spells CSATLRAEFF. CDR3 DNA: TGCAGTGCCACTCTGAGGGCGGAGTTCTTC.